Below, 20 T cell receptor beta chains from the same sample are listed, as sequenced in a study of beta chain features in type 1 diabetes. The study reverse transcribed the entire isolated RNA, so it sequenced expressed TCRB transcripts. Profiling relied on immunoSEQ multiplex PCR, and the TCRdb table lists in-frame clones only, not all of them. The repertoire holds just over 450,000 clones, with approximately 30% as singletons. Sequenced: naive CD4+ T cells from blood. The receptors come from a man between 18 and 35 years old in good health.

This clone was picked up a small number of times. This chain links TRBV30 with TRBJ2-3, with a weak D call TRBD2 (5 bases). The germline gives CDR1 GTSNPN, CDR2 SVGIG (reference sequence). Trimming left V 0 bases short and J 5 bases short, with 18 bases between. There are 16 residues in the CDR3. The CDR3 nucleotides read TGTGCCTGGAGTGTATACGAGGGATCGGGTAGAGATACGCAGTATTTT. Translation: CAWSVYEGSGRDTQYF.

This clone turned up a few times. The chain carries TRBV10-3 and TRBJ2-7, with D unclear. Germline V gene lookup returns CDR1 ENHRY and CDR2 SYGVKD. The ends were cut back, 10 bases at V and 3 bases at J, with 16 bases in the middle. The CDR3 length is 13 residues. This CDR3 reads CASSATLFYEQYF. The CDR3 nucleotides are TGTGCCAGCTCCGCCACGCTGTTCTACGAGCAGTACTTC.

The chain uses TRBV30 and TRBJ2-3; D is undetermined. From germline, CDR1 is GTSNPN and CDR2 SVGIG (reference sequence). This CDR3 region has 14 residues. The V end was cut by 3 bases, the J end by 4 bases, with 14 bases between. Here the CDR3 DNA reads TGTGCCTGGAGCGCTACCCTCGGTTCAGATACGCAGTATTTT. Amino acids: CAWSATLGSDTQYF. Looking up the rest from reference TRBV30 and TRBJ2-3 gives the full variable domain: SQTIHQWPATLVQPVGSPLSLECTVEGTSNPNLYWYRQAAGRGLQLLFYSVGIGQISSEVPQNLSASRPQDRQFILSSKKLLLSDSGFYLCAWSATLGSDTQYFGPGTRLTVL.

This rearrangement joins TRBV29-1 to TRBJ1-1, with no clear D. CDR1 and CDR2 from the germline V gene are SQVTM and ANQGSEA. The CDR3 is 13 amino acids. V was trimmed by 1 base and J by 3 bases, leaving 9 bases between them. CDR3 DNA: TGCAGCGTTGAAGGTTTGGCGGACACTGAAGCTTTCTTT. This sequence encodes CSVEGLADTEAFF. The entire variable domain, with the rest obtained from reference TRBV29-1 and TRBJ1-1, is as follows: SAVISQKPSRDICQRGTSLTIQCQVDSQVTMMFWYRQQPGQSLTLIATANQGSEATYESGFVIDKFPISRPNLTFSTLTVSNMSPEDSSIYLCSVEGLADTEAFFGQGTRLTVV.

The chain uses TRBV10-3 and TRBJ2-7, with D unresolved. The V end lost 10 bases, the J end lost 5 bases, and 9 bases lay between the germline ends. The CDR3 sequence is 10 residues long. From germline, CDR1 is ENHRY and CDR2 SYGVKD. CDR3 in amino acids: CATAQDEQYF. CDR3 nucleotides: TGTGCCACAGCCCAGGACGAGCAGTACTTC.

This clone was found a few times. The chain combines TRBV15 with TRBJ2-7; no definite D call. There are 14 residues in the CDR3. V was trimmed by 3 bases and J by 4 bases, leaving 13 bases between them. The germline gives CDR1 LNHNV, CDR2 YYDKDF (reference sequence). The CDR3 loop is CATSRVGSLYEQYF. The CDR3 DNA reads TGTGCCACCAGCAGGGTGGGCAGCCTGTACGAGCAGTACTTC.

This clone was counted a few times. The chain is built from TRBV30 and TRBJ2-5; D might be TRBD2 (6 bases). Per the germline V gene, CDR1 is GTSNPN and CDR2 is SVGIG (reference sequence). CDR3 length: 14 residues. V lost 5 bases and J lost 2, with 15 bases in between. The CDR3 reads CAWGILRGQETQYF. The CDR3 coding sequence is TGTGCCTGGGGTATCTTGCGGGGACAAGAGACCCAGTACTTC.

The chain links TRBV29-1 to TRBJ1-1, with 7 bases aligning to TRBD1. Germline CDR1 and CDR2: SQVTM and ANQGSEA. This CDR3 region has 13 residues. With V trimmed by 3 bases and J by 1 base, 2 bases remained unmatched. The CDR3 region has the DNA TGCAGCGTTGACACAGGGGAGAACACTGAAGCTTTCTTT. It encodes CSVDTGENTEAFF.

This clone was detected once. CDR3 sequence (DNA): TGTGCCAGCAGCTTAGCGTACGTAGACCGGGAGCAGTTCTTC. This codes for CASSLAYVDREQFF. The chain carries TRBV7-8 and TRBJ2-1, with D hard to call. The length of the CDR3 is 14 residues. V dropped 0 bases and J dropped 10 bases, with 13 bases sitting between them. Germline-derived CDR1 and CDR2 are SGHVS and FQNEAQ.

V gene TRBV27 combines with J gene TRBJ1-4; D remains unclear. CDR1 and CDR2 from the germline V gene are MNHEY and SMNVEV (reference sequence). The CDR3 totals 12 residues. V was shortened by 3 bases and J by 11 bases, with 10 bases between the two germline ends. The CDR3 coding sequence is TGTGCCAGCAGTTTCGTTGGCGGGAAACTGTTTTTT. Translating it yields CASSFVGGKLFF.

CDR3 region: CASSLATIAYNEQFF. The CDR3 nucleotides read TGTGCCAGCAGCTTGGCAACTATCGCCTACAATGAGCAGTTCTTC. The chain carries TRBV7-2 and TRBJ2-1; D gene unclear. The CDR3 is made up of 15 amino acids. The V end was cut by 3 bases, the J end by 2 bases, with 11 bases between. Germline loops: CDR1 SGHTA, CDR2 FQGNSA.

This clone was recorded a few times. The sample contains more than one DNA sequence encoding this CDR3. This chain joins TRBV29-1 and TRBJ2-7, with 11 bases fitting TRBD1. Germline V CDR1 and CDR2: SQVTM, ANQGSEA. This CDR3 is built from 12 residues. V was clipped by 7 bases and J by 2 bases; unmatched bases: 1. CDR3 DNA: TGCAGCGCGGGACAGGGGGCCTACGAGCAGTACTTC. Amino acids: CSAGQGAYEQYF.

This clone was counted between two and nine times. The V gene is TRBV29-1, the J gene TRBJ2-7; D gene ambiguous. Germline CDR1 reads SQVTM; CDR2 reads ANQGSEA. The V end was cut by 5 bases, the J end by 6 bases, with 8 bases between. The CDR3 spans 10 residues. The chain's CDR3 is CSVRESEQYF. DNA of the CDR3: TGCAGCGTTAGAGAGAGCGAGCAGTACTTC.

This clone was recorded a few times. The J gene is TRBJ1-1, the V gene TRBV7-9; D is undetermined. This CDR3 is built from 12 residues. The V gene lost 5 bases and the J gene lost 8 bases, with 12 bases spanning the gap. The V gene's germline CDR1 is SEHNR and CDR2 FQNEAQ (reference sequence). The CDR3 is CASSPAGSEAFF. The CDR3 coding sequence is TGTGCCAGCAGCCCAGCAGGCTCGGAAGCTTTCTTT. Variable domain in full (rest from reference TRBV7-9 and TRBJ1-1): DTGVSQNPRHKITKRGQNVTFRCDPISEHNRLYWYRQTLGQGPEFLTYFQNEAQLEKSRLLSDRFSAERPKGSFSTLEIQRTEQGDSAMYLCASSPAGSEAFFGQGTRLTVV.

This clone has just a few counts. J is TRBJ2-7 and V is TRBV29-1; weak D call: TRBD1 (6 bases). This CDR3 region has 13 residues. Trimming cost V 0 bases and J 3 bases, with 9 bases left between them. CDR1 is SQVTM and CDR2 is ANQGSEA in the germline V gene. The CDR3 region is CSVEDAQGYEQYF. CDR3 nucleotides: TGCAGCGTTGAAGATGCACAGGGCTACGAGCAGTACTTC.

The CDR3 nucleotides read TGTGCCAGCAGCCTGCTCCTAGCGGAATACGAGCAGTACTTC. Residues: CASSLLLAEYEQYF. The genes are TRBV14 and TRBJ2-7, with 7 bases aligning to TRBD2. V lost 4 bases to trimming and J lost 4 bases; unmatched junction nucleotides: 7. The CDR3 sequence is 14 residues long. The V gene's germline CDR1 is SGHDN and CDR2 FVKESK.

This clone turned up a few times. The same CDR3 arises from other DNA sequences in this sample as well. V gene TRBV7-2 combines with J gene TRBJ2-7; D unresolved. This CDR3 is 12 amino acids long. Germline values: CDR1 SGHTA, CDR2 FQGNSA. Trimming pared 4 bases from V and 0 bases from J, leaving 4 bases between. The CDR3 here is CASSSSSYEQYF. CDR3 sequence (DNA): TGTGCCAGCAGCTCTAGCTCCTACGAGCAGTACTTC.

This clone turned up a few times. V gene TRBV4-2 combines with J gene TRBJ2-2; D gene unclear. The CDR3 extends over 15 amino acids. The V gene lost 1 base and the J gene lost 2 bases, with 8 bases spanning the gap. Per the germline V gene, CDR1 is LGHNA and CDR2 is YNFKEQ. The CDR3 loop reads CASSQGAINTGELFF. In nucleotides, the CDR3 is TGTGCCAGCAGCCAAGGTGCTATCAACACCGGGGAGCTGTTTTTT.

J is TRBJ2-4 and V is TRBV18; TRBD2 might be the D (6 bases). CDR3 size: 13 residues. CDR1 and CDR2 from the germline V gene are KGHSH and LQKENI. The V gene lost 3 bases and the J gene lost 7 bases, with 10 bases spanning the gap. The CDR3 region is CASSPGRGNIQYF. DNA for the CDR3: TGTGCCAGCTCACCGGGACGGGGGAACATTCAGTACTTC.

This clone was found a few times. The genes are TRBV10-3 and TRBJ2-1, with D perhaps given as TRBD1 or TRBD2 (5 bases each). Between the trimmed V and J ends, which lost 8 bases and 5 bases, there was a span of 16 bases. Germline values: CDR1 ENHRY, CDR2 SYGVKD. CDR3 length: 14 residues. The CDR3 protein is CAIRRGRDDNEQFF. DNA for the CDR3: TGTGCCATCCGCCGGGGCAGGGACGACAATGAGCAGTTCTTC.